The T cell receptor (beta chain) described here comes from a study of blood T cell repertoires in COVID-19 (dated by TCRdb to the early 2020s). A note on the overall study: The collaborator samples originated in the United States, Italy and Spain and spanned the acute and convalescent phases of COVID-19. Samples were obtained from the ongoing ImmuneRACE study (first 160 participants) and from about 1,300 subjects provided by 6 global collaborators. The dataset comprised deeply sampled blood TCRbeta repertoires from subjects exposed to, actively infected with, or recovered from COVID-19. Sample metadata almost always included a de-identified subject ID, COVID-19 status, age in years and sex. The prospective study material was composed of cDNA or gDNA derived from T cells, B-cell-depleted T cells, or PBMCs. HLA class I and class II types, where available, came from metadata supplied by the sample provider rather than from assay-based typing. The repertoires were made available in a free public database intended to serve as a resource for research on the immune response to SARS-CoV-2.

TCRbeta CDR3 regions were amplified from genomic DNA by means of the immunoSEQ Assay, a bias-controlled multiplex PCR. Processing in the source paper ran as follows. Within the assay, amplification of reference gene primers was used to estimate how many nucleated cells each sample contained. Sequence reads were collapsed and filtered to measure the absolute abundance of every unique TCRbeta CDR3 rearrangement. For each sample, productive Simpson clonality was calculated as the square root of Simpson's diversity index over productive rearrangements. TCRdb stores this immuneACCESS table with in-frame sequences only. Part of the clones is absent; in the studies checked, under half of the shortfall reflects unresolved V genes, and no reason is known for the rest. The V and J calls and clone size come from that table; D and trimming were worked out from the DNA. This sample has under 150,000 clones in its table, and roughly 85% of those were observed once. The ten top clones hold approximately 13% of the sample.

From its cysteine to its phenylalanine, the CDR3 spans 13 amino acids. Just the 39-base CDR3 DNA is kept, in frame starting at base 1. The CDR1 and CDR2 encoded by the germline V gene are MNHNS and SASEGT. V lost 3 bases and J lost 8 bases; the stretch between them is 13 bases long. About this clone itself: The specificity of this receptor is unknown. Per-base qualities were not stored, and no clone one base away is much larger.

The collaborating institutions used their own protocols to collect whole blood in K2EDTA tubes. For TCRbeta analysis, collaborators shipped samples in one of three forms: frozen whole blood, isolated PBMCs, or DNA extracted from either of those sample types. Overall study results and their limits: How much clinical and demographic metadata was included differed by source and by participant, and the metadata was provided uncurated.

The sequence joins TRBV6-1 to TRBJ1-2; TRBD1 could be the D gene, as 6 bases match. Sequencing input: peripheral blood. This clonotype was sampled from a human donor in a cohort sampled during active COVID-19. CDR3 loop: CASSDNRVGGYTF. The DNA is as follows: TGTGCCAGCAGTGATAACAGGGTGGGCGGCTACACCTTC.